This T cell receptor (beta chain) was identified during a study of shared clonotypes between healthy human individuals. Study-wide findings and caveats: Generation of non-shared clonotypes was less probable than generation of clonotypes shared by all four donors.

TCRdb keeps only in-frame clones here, not all; method: immunoSEQ multiplex PCR. This repertoire shows about 2.2 million clones, more than 85% found once; its top ten account for around 1.7%. Worth noting for this clone: Its specificity is unknown. Within the sample, other DNA sequences also encode this same CDR3.

Naive CD8 cells were CD45RO-negative, positively selected for CCR7, excluding terminally differentiated effector memory CD45RA+ cells. Germline-derived CDR1 and CDR2 are PRHDT and FYEKMQ (reference sequence). The CDR3 consists of 14 residues. Trimming left V 0 bases short and J 2 bases short, with 7 bases between. Sequenced material: naive CD8+ T cells from PBMCs. The chain combines TRBV13 with TRBJ1-2; D is ambiguous. This clonotype was obtained from a man between 18 and 35 years old in good health. Some clones in this sample may be carry-over from other donors' samples. Here the CDR3 reads CASSLGRANYGYTF. For the CDR3, the DNA is TGTGCCAGCAGCTTAGGTCGGGCCAACTATGGCTACACCTTC.